This T cell receptor (beta chain) was sequenced for a study of blood T cell repertoires in COVID-19. The table came from immunoSEQ multiplex PCR; TCRdb's copy has only in-frame clones and leaves some out. The sample carries approximately 45,000 clones, around 86% recorded once. V trimming: 7 bases; J trimming: 4 bases; junction bases outside the gene matches: 12. This CDR3 is 15 amino acids long. Per the germline V gene, CDR1 is MDHEN and CDR2 is SYDVKM. This clone has a single count. Sample: peripheral blood. V is TRBV28 and J is TRBJ2-5; 7 bases are a match to TRBD2. The sequence was collected from a man between 40 and 49 years old with active COVID-19. The CDR3 protein is CASTTPSGGGETQYF. CDR3 nucleotide sequence: TGTGCCAGCACCACGCCTAGCGGTGGGGGAGAGACCCAGTACTTC.